The 10 T cell receptor beta chains reported below all come from one sample, sequenced in a study of CD8 T cells in ankylosing spondylitis. TCRdb ran MiXCR on the 5' RACE reads and lists one entry per CDR3 protein. The data contain about 27,000 distinct CDR3 sequences, roughly 8.6% of them singletons. Input material: blood. The source of these receptors is a male donor with ankylosing spondylitis or in good health (not recorded which).

V and J are TRBV7-2 and TRBJ2-3; D remains ambiguous. Trimming took 4 bases from V and 0 from J, leaving 8 bases between them. The CDR3 is made up of 14 amino acids. Looked up from germline, CDR1 is SGHTA and CDR2 is FQGNSA. This CDR3 reads CASSSDFSTDTQYF. The CDR3 region has the DNA TGTGCCAGCAGCTCCGACTTCAGCACAGATACGCAGTATTTT.

This sequence joins TRBV7-2 and TRBJ2-1; tentatively, D is TRBD1 or TRBD2 (5 bases each). The CDR3 contains 15 residues. Germline V gives CDR1 SGHTA, CDR2 FQGNSA. V lost 5 bases and J 7 bases, leaving 18 bases between the germline ends. This chain's CDR3 is CASSPRDPLWNEQFF. CDR3 nucleotides: TGTGCCAGCAGCCCTCGGGACCCCCTTTGGAATGAGCAGTTCTTC.

This clonotype occurred a few times. This chain uses TRBV12-3 or TRBV12-4 with TRBJ2-1; 8 nucleotides line up with TRBD2. The CDR3 length is 15 residues. With V trimmed by 2 bases and J by 5 bases, 5 bases remained unmatched. DNA of the CDR3: TGTGCCAGCAGTTTATGGCGGCGGGGGGACAATGAGCAGTTCTTC. It specifies CASSLWRRGDNEQFF.

The genes are TRBV20-1 and TRBJ2-1; TRBD2 matches at 7 bases. V lost 0 bases and J lost 4; bases outside the gene matches: 9. Germline loops: CDR1 DFQATT, CDR2 SNEGSKA (reference sequence). This CDR3 region has 16 residues. Here the CDR3 DNA reads TGCAGTGCTAGAGATGGGTGGGAGGGTCGGTACAATGAGCAGTTCTTC. It specifies CSARDGWEGRYNEQFF.

This clonotype has only a few counts. The V gene is TRBV4-1, the J gene TRBJ2-7; possibly TRBD2 for D (6 bases). Per germline, CDR1 MGHRA and CDR2 YSYEKL. Deletions cut 1 base from V and 2 bases from J, with 15 bases between. The CDR3 extends over 16 amino acids. CDR3 protein: CASSQAPAGGTYEQYF. The CDR3 bases are TGCGCCAGCAGCCAAGCTCCTGCAGGAGGGACCTACGAGCAGTACTTC.

This clonotype is classed as medium-sized. The chain uses TRBV4-3 and TRBJ2-7; D remains ambiguous. Trimming removed 0 bases from V and 7 bases from J, with 10 bases in between. The germline CDR1 and CDR2 sequences are LGHNA and YSLEER. This CDR3 comprises 13 residues. CDR3 sequence (DNA): TGCGCCAGCAGCCAAGATGGGCTAGAAGAGCAGTACTTC. This gives the protein CASSQDGLEEQYF.

This clonotype was detected only a few times. The rearrangement joins TRBV25-1 to TRBJ2-1; 10 bases fit TRBD2. In germline, CDR1 is MGHDK, CDR2 SYGVNS. The CDR3 runs 16 residues. V dropped 2 bases and J dropped 7; count of bases not matched to a gene: 8. The CDR3 nucleotides are TGTGCCAGCAGTGAACTACAACTAGCGGGACTGAATGAGCAGTTCTTC. Its translation: CASSELQLAGLNEQFF.

This clonotype was recorded at least ten times. The chain uses TRBV7-2 and TRBJ2-1, with TRBD1 matching over 11 bases. This CDR3 is 16 amino acids long. V lost 5 bases and J lost 4; bases outside the gene matches: 7. Germline V gene lookup returns CDR1 SGHTA and CDR2 FQGNSA. The CDR3 bases are TGTGCCAGCAGCCCCTCCGGGACAGGGGGGTACAATGAGCAGTTCTTC. Amino acids: CASSPSGTGGYNEQFF. The full variable domain, completed using reference TRBV7-2 and TRBJ2-1, is GAGVSQSPSNKVTEKGKDVELRCDPISGHTALYWYRQSLGQGLEFLIYFQGNSAPDKSGLPSDRFSAERTGGSVSTLTIQRTQQEDSAVYLCASSPSGTGGYNEQFFGPGTRLTVL.

V usage is TRBV4-3 and J usage is TRBJ2-3, with 11 bases identical to TRBD1. CDR1 LGHNA and CDR2 YSLEER come from the germline V gene. The CDR3 loop spans 14 amino acids. V trimming: 4 bases; J trimming: 5 bases; junction bases outside the gene matches: 2. The CDR3 is CASSPGTGGDTQYF. DNA of the CDR3: TGCGCCAGCAGCCCTGGGACAGGGGGAGATACGCAGTATTTT.

In its sample, this clonotype was seen a few times. The J gene is TRBJ2-2, the V gene TRBV15, with 7 bases fitting TRBD1. Germline V gene data show CDR1 as LNHNV and CDR2 as YYDKDF (reference sequence). The V and J ends lost 0 bases and 4 bases, in that order; junction bases with no gene match: 2. The CDR3 is 15 residues long. Here the CDR3 reads CATSREWDSTGELFF. DNA for the CDR3: TGTGCCACCAGCAGAGAATGGGACAGCACCGGGGAGCTGTTTTTT.